Below are 2 T cell receptor beta chains sequenced from a single sample in a study of blood T cell repertoires in COVID-19 (dated by TCRdb to between 2020 and 2021). Preparation of the library involved the immunoSEQ multiplex PCR assay. Entries here come from immuneACCESS through TCRdb and include only in-frame sequences with V and J called. Some clones fail to appear in such tables; in the studies checked, an unresolved V gene covers under half of the shortfall, and the cause of the remainder is unknown. This sample comprises approximately 97,000 clones, approximately 86% of them detected only once. The ten largest clonotypes hold around 5.3% of the sample. The material sequenced was peripheral blood. The source of these receptors is a woman between 50 and 59 years old with COVID-19, enrolled during active disease.

V usage is TRBV19 and J usage is TRBJ1-1, with D possibly matching TRBD1 (6 bases). The CDR3 spans 15 residues. Germline CDR1 LNHDA, CDR2 SQIVND (reference sequence). V was shortened by 3 bases and J by 5 bases, with 16 bases between the two germline ends. The CDR3 sequence: CASSIGSQGKTEAFF. The CDR3 DNA reads TGTGCCAGTAGTATTGGTTCACAGGGAAAGACTGAAGCTTTCTTT. Using reference TRBV19 and TRBJ1-1 for the parts outside the CDR3, the full variable domain is DGGITQSPKYLFRKEGQNVTLSCEQNLNHDAMYWYRQDPGQGLRLIYYSQIVNDFQKGDIAEGYSVSREKKESFPLTVTSAQKNPTAFYLCASSIGSQGKTEAFFGQGTRLTVV.

CDR3 sequence: CASSLRQGVVTEAFF. In nucleotides, the CDR3 is TGTGCCAGCAGTTTAAGACAGGGGGTGGTGACTGAAGCTTTCTTT. The gene calls are TRBV27 and TRBJ1-1; 9 positions agree with TRBD1. CDR3 size: 15 residues. CDR1 and CDR2 from the germline V gene are MNHEY and SMNVEV (reference sequence). Trimming removed 2 bases from V and 5 bases from J; junction bases left unmatched: 6.